What follows describes a single T cell receptor beta chain. The data were produced by immunoSEQ multiplex PCR, yet TCRdb's version contains in-frame clones alone and is incomplete. The sample gives over 90,000 clones, approximately 82% of which show up once; approximately 6.9% is in the top ten. This record comes from a study of radiation and T cells in renal cell carcinoma. Specified time point: blood 4 weeks post-SBRT, at nephrectomy. Regarding treatment: 15 Gy SBRT to primary tumor, nephrectomy 4 weeks later. The starting material was blood, obtained from a patient whose treatment included radiotherapy and nephrectomy. This clonotype was sampled from a man aged 55 to 70 with renal cell carcinoma.

DNA for the CDR3: TGTGCCAGTGGGACAGCTAGCACAGATACGCAGTATTTT. Its protein product is CASGTASTDTQYF. The J gene is TRBJ2-3, the V gene TRBV19; 7 bases agree with TRBD1. The CDR3 is 13 amino acids. The trim removed 8 bases at V and 0 bases at J, leaving 2 bases unmatched. Germline V CDR1 and CDR2: LNHDA, SQIVND (reference sequence).